This T cell receptor (beta chain) was retrieved from a study of blood T cell repertoires in COVID-19. Across the study: The United States, Italy and Spain were the sources of the acute and convalescent COVID-19 samples.

Germline V gene sequence: CDR1 SGHNT, CDR2 YYREEE (reference sequence). The CDR3 has 15 residues. Trimming cost V 4 bases and J 4 bases, with 14 bases left between them. Methods used by the authors: Reference gene primer amplification in the assay estimated nucleated cell counts. Sequenced by immunoSEQ multiplex PCR; TCRdb stores in-frame clones only, minus some. The DNA was the basis for D and trimming; V, J and clone size are from that table. The table includes over 250,000 clones, roughly 80% detected once. Sample: PBMCs or T cells enriched from blood (not recorded which). The rearrangement links TRBV5-4 to TRBJ2-2; D uncertain. The receptor was derived from a man aged 40-49 years who had been exposed to COVID-19. CDR3 nucleotide sequence: TGTGCCAGCAGCGCCGCCCAAACGAGCACCGGGGAGCTGTTTTTT. Translating gives CASSAAQTSTGELFF.